Listed here are 4 T cell receptor beta chains from one sample, sequenced in a study of identical twins. MiXCR, applied by TCRdb to the 5' RACE reads, yields one record per CDR3 protein. The sample holds more than 400,000 distinct CDR3 sequences; around 15% are singletons and the top ten take 0.44%. This same sample was also part of a study on yellow fever vaccine responses in identical twins.

Input material: CD4+ T cells sorted from blood. These TCRs come from a young woman in good health.

There are many counts of this clonotype. J is TRBJ2-2 and V is TRBV12-3 or TRBV12-4; no firm D call. This CDR3 has 15 amino acids. The V end was cut by 5 bases, the J end by 6 bases, with 16 bases between. This chain's CDR3 is CASSPQRQIAGELFF. The DNA for the CDR3 is TGTGCCAGCAGTCCACAGCGCCAAATCGCCGGGGAGCTGTTTTTT.

There are a few counts of this clonotype. Here the CDR3 DNA reads TGCAGCGTTGATTGGGGGTACGGTACGCAGTATTTT. It codes for CSVDWGYGTQYF. V is TRBV29-1 and J is TRBJ2-3; D may be TRBD1 or TRBD2 (5 bases each). V lost 3 bases, J lost 8 bases, and 12 bases lay in between. From germline, CDR1 is SQVTM and CDR2 ANQGSEA. The CDR3 length is 12 residues.

This clonotype was recorded at least ten times. The V gene is TRBV7-8, the J gene TRBJ2-1, with D tentatively TRBD1 (6 bases). CDR3 length: 14 amino acids. CDR1 is SGHVS, CDR2 FQNEAQ, per germline. The V gene lost 3 bases and the J gene lost 6 bases, with 12 bases spanning the gap. This chain's CDR3 is CASSLERGSNEQFF. The DNA of the CDR3 is TGTGCCAGCAGCTTGGAAAGGGGGTCCAATGAGCAGTTCTTC.

This clonotype showed up just a few times. The chain joins TRBV15 to TRBJ2-5, with a weak D call TRBD2 (6 bases). V gave up 0 bases and J gave up 5 bases, with 16 bases separating them. CDR1 and CDR2 from the germline V gene are LNHNV and YYDKDF (reference sequence). This CDR3 comprises 16 residues. The CDR3 loop reads CATSRDLLVGGETQYF. The CDR3 DNA reads as TGTGCCACCAGCAGAGATTTACTGGTGGGGGGTGAGACCCAGTACTTC. The full variable domain, with the rest looked up from reference TRBV15 and TRBJ2-5, is DAMVIQNPRYQVTQFGKPVTLSCSQTLNHNVMYWYQQKSSQAPKLLFHYYDKDFNNEADTPDNFQSRRPNTSFCFLDIRSPGLGDTAMYLCATSRDLLVGGETQYFGPGTRLLVL.